This TCR beta chain was captured in a study of cytomegalovirus exposure and HLA in healthy donors. Study-level findings and limits: After further analysis at a later stage, 16,951 TCR beta sequences were associated with HLA alleles at 0.05 false discovery rate. When analyzed later, a missense DCLRE1C variant was found to be linked to TCR beta V- and J-gene trimming.

Concerning this clone: Its antigen remains unidentified.

With 60 Vbeta and 13 Jbeta primers, the PCR was carried out. TCRdb's table, derived via immunoSEQ multiplex PCR, lists solely in-frame clones and lacks some. The sample records 150,000 to 200,000 clones, 79% being singletons. Per germline, CDR1 LGHNA and CDR2 YNFKEQ. This CDR3 contains 16 residues. The V end lost 1 base, the J end lost 3 bases, and 16 bases lay between the germline ends. The TCR comes from a woman aged 45-59 years in good health and CMV-seronegative. V and J are TRBV4-2 and TRBJ2-7; a possible D gene is TRBD2 (5 bases). The sample taken for sequencing was PBMCs. The CDR3 is CASSQGPAAGDYEQYF. The DNA of the CDR3 is TGTGCCAGCAGCCAAGGCCCGGCAGCCGGGGACTACGAGCAGTACTTC.